One sample yielded the 14 T cell receptor beta chains listed below, sequenced in a study of human T cells and chemical hapten exposure. TCRdb redid the calling of the RACE reads with MiXCR, one entry per CDR3 protein. This table holds more than 70,000 distinct CDR3 sequences, approximately 11% found once. The sample's time point: patch test 3, about 24 weeks after DPC sensitization. Described treatment: therapeutic diphenylcyclopropenone sensitization with weekly scalp DPC. Sample: whole blood, taken in connection with sensitization to the hapten diphenylcyclopropenone (DPC). The receptor source for this set is a woman aged 30 to 39 with alopecia areata. Some clones in this sample may be carry-over from other donors' samples.

This chain connects TRBV20-1 to TRBJ2-7; a weak D match, TRBD2 (6 bases). Germline V gene sequence: CDR1 DFQATT, CDR2 SNEGSKA (reference sequence). CDR3 length: 14 residues. Trimming shortened V by 0 bases and J by 3 bases, and 12 bases separated the two germline ends. CDR3 loop: CSARDPRRGYEQYV. In DNA, the CDR3 is TGCAGTGCTAGAGATCCTCGGCGGGGCTACGAGCAGTACGTC.

This clonotype came up many times. This chain uses TRBV24-1 with TRBJ1-2; no clear D. V was trimmed by 6 bases and J by 4 bases, leaving 5 bases between them. The CDR3 covers 11 residues. Germline V gene data show CDR1 as KGHDR and CDR2 as SFDVKD. The CDR3 region has the DNA TGTGCCACCAGTCCGGGCTATGGCTACACCTTC. Translating it yields CATSPGYGYTF.

This clonotype appeared many times. The chain joins TRBV7-9 to TRBJ2-2, with 9 nucleotides matching TRBD1. The CDR3 spans 15 residues. CDR1 is SEHNR, CDR2 FQNEAQ, per germline (reference sequence). The V and J ends lost 5 bases and 6 bases, in that order; junction bases with no gene match: 7. CDR3 amino acids: CASSPGQGSAGELFF. CDR3 coding DNA: TGTGCCAGCAGCCCGGGACAGGGTTCGGCCGGGGAGCTGTTTTTT.

Many counts were recorded for this clonotype. This CDR3 is CSVGGQINQPQHF. The CDR3 DNA is TGCAGCGTTGGTGGTCAGATAAATCAGCCCCAGCATTTT. The chain employs TRBV29-1 and TRBJ1-5, with D unclear. Germline values: CDR1 SQVTM, CDR2 ANQGSEA. This CDR3 region has 13 residues. Deletions cut 4 bases from V and 4 bases from J, with 11 bases between.

The genes are TRBV7-2 and TRBJ1-1; 7 bases are shared with TRBD1. CDR1 is SGHTA and CDR2 is FQGNSA in the germline V gene. This CDR3 spans 14 amino acids. V shed 4 bases and J 7 bases; nucleotides not matched to a gene: 9. The CDR3 DNA sequence: TGTGCCAGCAGCTCTCGGACAGGCGAAGGTGAAGCTTTCTTT. It encodes CASSSRTGEGEAFF.

The chain couples TRBV7-9 to TRBJ2-3, with D perhaps matching TRBD1 (5 bases). Trimming pared 5 bases from V and 5 bases from J, leaving 11 bases between. The CDR3 loop spans 13 amino acids. Germline V lookup: CDR1 SEHNR, CDR2 FQNEAQ (reference sequence). CDR3 DNA: TGTGCCAGCAGCCGACAGCTAGGAGATACGCAGTATTTT. Translation: CASSRQLGDTQYF.

The sample holds many counts of this clonotype. The chain is built from TRBV24-1 and TRBJ1-1; no clear D gene. Trimming took 9 bases from V and 2 from J, leaving 6 bases between them. Germline CDR1 and CDR2: KGHDR and SFDVKD. This CDR3 has 11 residues. CDR3 sequence: CATESNTEAFF. The DNA for the CDR3 is TGTGCCACCGAATCCAACACTGAAGCTTTCTTT.

This clonotype was observed a few times. The chain is built from TRBV5-1 and TRBJ2-4, with 8 bases matching TRBD2. J lost 10 bases, V lost 1 base, and 7 bases had no gene match. This CDR3 has 14 amino acids. Germline assignment: CDR1 SGHRS and CDR2 YFSETQ. The CDR3 region is CASSLSLAEGIQYF. The CDR3 nucleotides read TGCGCCAGCAGCTTGTCACTAGCGGAGGGTATTCAGTACTTC.

This clonotype was detected many times. The chain combines TRBV18 with TRBJ2-2; no clear D gene. This CDR3 is 18 amino acids long. The V and J ends lost 2 bases and 0 bases respectively, with 16 bases between them. The V gene's germline CDR1 is KGHSH and CDR2 LQKENI. CDR3 protein: CASSPLGSGGSNTGELFF. In DNA, the CDR3 is TGTGCCAGCTCACCATTAGGTTCCGGCGGATCGAACACCGGGGAGCTGTTTTTT.

This clonotype was counted many times. The chain carries TRBV6-2 or TRBV6-3 and TRBJ1-1, with D hard to call. CDR3 length: 13 residues. V shed 7 bases and J shed 3 bases, with 12 bases lying between them. The germline CDR1 and CDR2 sequences are MNHEY and SVGEGT. The CDR3 coding sequence is TGTGCCAGCAACGAGTGGAGGGACACTGAAGCTTTCTTT. This codes for CASNEWRDTEAFF.

Written as DNA, the CDR3 is TGTGCCAGCAGGGTCGGACAGGGCAGTGAAAAACTGTTTTTT. It translates to CASRVGQGSEKLFF. The chain employs TRBV27 and TRBJ1-4; TRBD1 aligns across 8 bases. Germline V gene lookup returns CDR1 MNHEY and CDR2 SMNVEV (reference sequence). This CDR3 is built from 14 residues. J was trimmed by 7 bases and V by 6 bases; bases with no gene match: 7.

This clonotype was seen a handful of times. The chain employs TRBV6-6 and TRBJ2-5, with 15 bases lining up with TRBD2. The V segment lost 5 bases and the J segment 5 bases; nucleotides outside the gene matches: 6. The CDR3 runs 16 residues. Germline V gene data show CDR1 as MNHNY and CDR2 as SVGAGI (reference sequence). For the CDR3, the DNA is TGTGCCAGCAGTCTGGGGACTAGCGGGGGGATGGAGACCCAGTACTTC. Its protein is CASSLGTSGGMETQYF.

The chain carries TRBV7-9 and TRBJ2-5; TRBD1 matches at 8 bases. This CDR3 region has 12 residues. The ends lost 10 bases at V and 1 base at J; junction bases unmatched: 2. From germline, CDR1 is SEHNR and CDR2 FQNEAQ (reference sequence). CDR3 in amino acids: CATTGGQETQYF. As DNA, the CDR3 is TGTGCCACAACAGGGGGCCAAGAGACCCAGTACTTC.

This clonotype was counted ten times or more. The V gene is TRBV11-2, the J gene TRBJ2-3; either TRBD1 or TRBD2 may fit D (5 bases each). The ends were cut back, 5 bases at V and 4 bases at J, with 10 bases in the middle. The CDR3 is 13 amino acids. The germline CDR1 and CDR2 sequences are SGHAT and FQNNGV. The chain's CDR3 is CASSLGRADTQYF. The CDR3 coding sequence is TGTGCCAGCAGCCTGGGGCGGGCAGATACGCAGTATTTT. The whole variable domain, remainder taken from reference TRBV11-2 and TRBJ2-3, is EAGVAQSPRYKIIEKRQSVAFWCNPISGHATLYWYQQILGQGPKLLIQFQNNGVVDDSQLPKDRFSAERLKGVDSTLKIQPAKLEDSAVYLCASSLGRADTQYFGPGTRLTVL.